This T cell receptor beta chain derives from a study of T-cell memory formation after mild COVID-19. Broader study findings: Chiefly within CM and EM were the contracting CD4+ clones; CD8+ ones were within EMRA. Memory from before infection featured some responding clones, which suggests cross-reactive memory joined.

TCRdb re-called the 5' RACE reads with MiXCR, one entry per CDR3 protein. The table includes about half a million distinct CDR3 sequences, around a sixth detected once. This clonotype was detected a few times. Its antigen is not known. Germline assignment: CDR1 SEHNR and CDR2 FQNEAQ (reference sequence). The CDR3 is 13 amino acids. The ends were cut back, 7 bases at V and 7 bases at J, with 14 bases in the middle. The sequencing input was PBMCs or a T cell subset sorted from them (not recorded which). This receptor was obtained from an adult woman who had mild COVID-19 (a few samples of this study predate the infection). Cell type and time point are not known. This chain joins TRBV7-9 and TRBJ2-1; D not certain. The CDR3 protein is CASTAQIGNEQFF. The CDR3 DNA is TGTGCCAGCACAGCACAAATTGGGAATGAGCAGTTCTTC.